This record looks at one T cell receptor beta chain sequence and its context. In the authors' methods: Cell counts per sample came from amplifying reference gene primers. Method: immunoSEQ multiplex PCR; TCRdb's copy keeps in-frame clones and lacks some. V and J calls plus clone size are reproduced from that table; the DNA served to infer D and trimming. The repertoire has over 85,000 clones, about 80% of them found once; the top ten carry roughly 25%. V was pared by 3 bases and J by 6 bases, with 4 bases of the junction left unmatched. The CDR3 has 15 residues. CDR1 is DFQATT and CDR2 is SNEGSKA in the germline V gene (reference sequence). This sample was taken from a study of blood T cell repertoires in COVID-19. Looking at the study overall: COVID-19 samples, acute and convalescent, were from the United States, Italy and Spain. Sources were T cells, B-cell-depleted T cells, or PBMCs; the material itself was cDNA or gDNA.

This receptor was taken from a man between 65 and 79 years old with acute or convalescent COVID-19. The specimen sequenced was peripheral blood. The chain uses TRBV20-1 and TRBJ2-2; TRBD2 aligns across 13 bases. CDR3 in DNA: TGCAGTGCTAGTCCCGGGACTAGCGGGGCCGGGGAGCTGTTTTTT. As protein: CSASPGTSGAGELFF.